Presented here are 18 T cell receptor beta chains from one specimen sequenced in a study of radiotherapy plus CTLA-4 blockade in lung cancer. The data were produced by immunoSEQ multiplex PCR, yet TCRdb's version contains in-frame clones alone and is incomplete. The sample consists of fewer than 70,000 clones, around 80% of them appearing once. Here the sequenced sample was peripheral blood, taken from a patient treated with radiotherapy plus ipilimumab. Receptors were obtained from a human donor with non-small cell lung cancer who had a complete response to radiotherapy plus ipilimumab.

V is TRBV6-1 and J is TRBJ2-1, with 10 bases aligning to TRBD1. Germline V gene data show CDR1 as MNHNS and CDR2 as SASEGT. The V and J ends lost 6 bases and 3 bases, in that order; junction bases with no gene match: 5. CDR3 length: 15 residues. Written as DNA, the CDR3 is TGTGCCAGCAGGGAGGGGACAGGGGACTACAATGAGCAGTTCTTC. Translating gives CASREGTGDYNEQFF.

The CDR3, as DNA: TGTGCCAGCAGTAGGGTTACCTATGGCTACACCTTC. This sequence encodes CASSRVTYGYTF. This chain connects TRBV6-1 to TRBJ1-2; D is ambiguous. Germline V gives CDR1 MNHNS, CDR2 SASEGT. The germline V and J ends were trimmed by 5 bases and 4 bases, with 8 bases remaining between them. The CDR3 is 12 residues long.

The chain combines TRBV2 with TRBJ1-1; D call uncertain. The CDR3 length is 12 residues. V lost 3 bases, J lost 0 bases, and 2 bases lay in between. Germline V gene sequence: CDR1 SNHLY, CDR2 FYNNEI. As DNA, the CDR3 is TGTGCCAGCAGTGAGGTGAACACTGAAGCTTTCTTT. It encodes CASSEVNTEAFF.

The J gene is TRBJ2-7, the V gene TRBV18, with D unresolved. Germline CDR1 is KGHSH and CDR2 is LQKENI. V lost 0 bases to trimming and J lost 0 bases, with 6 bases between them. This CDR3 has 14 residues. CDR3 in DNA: TGTGCCAGCTCACCACCGCGGAGCTCCTACGAGCAGTACTTC. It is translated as CASSPPRSSYEQYF.

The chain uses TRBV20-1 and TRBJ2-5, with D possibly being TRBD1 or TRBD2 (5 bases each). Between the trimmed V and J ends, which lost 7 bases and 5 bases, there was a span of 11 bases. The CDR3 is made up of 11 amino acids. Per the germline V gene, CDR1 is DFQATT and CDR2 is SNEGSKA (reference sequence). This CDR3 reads CSVGGQETQYF. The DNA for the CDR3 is TGCAGTGTTGGGGGTCAGGAGACCCAGTACTTC.

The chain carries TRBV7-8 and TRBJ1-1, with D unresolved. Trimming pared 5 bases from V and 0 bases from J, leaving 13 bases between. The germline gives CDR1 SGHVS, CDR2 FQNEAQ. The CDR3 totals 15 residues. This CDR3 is CASSHLRRLNTEAFF. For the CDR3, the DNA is TGTGCCAGCAGCCACTTGAGGAGACTGAACACTGAAGCTTTCTTT.

This chain's CDR3 is CASSVPGAETQYF. The CDR3 DNA is TGTGCCAGCAGCGTACCGGGGGCAGAGACCCAGTACTTC. The chain joins TRBV9 to TRBJ2-5, with D perhaps being TRBD1 or TRBD2 (6 bases each). This CDR3 has 13 residues. V lost 1 base to trimming and J lost 4 bases, with 8 bases between them. CDR1 and CDR2 (germline): SGDLS, YYNGEE. Using reference TRBV9 and TRBJ2-5 for the parts outside the CDR3, the full variable domain is DSGVTQTPKHLITATGQRVTLRCSPRSGDLSVYWYQQSLDQGLQFLIQYYNGEERAKGNILERFSAQQFPDLHSELNLSSLELGDSALYFCASSVPGAETQYFGPGTRLLVL.

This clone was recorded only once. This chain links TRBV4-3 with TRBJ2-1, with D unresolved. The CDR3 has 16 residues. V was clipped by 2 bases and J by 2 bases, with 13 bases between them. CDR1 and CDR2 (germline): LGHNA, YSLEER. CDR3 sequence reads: CASSQPTGVAYNEQFF. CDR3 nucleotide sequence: TGCGCCAGCAGCCAACCGACTGGCGTGGCCTACAATGAGCAGTTCTTC.

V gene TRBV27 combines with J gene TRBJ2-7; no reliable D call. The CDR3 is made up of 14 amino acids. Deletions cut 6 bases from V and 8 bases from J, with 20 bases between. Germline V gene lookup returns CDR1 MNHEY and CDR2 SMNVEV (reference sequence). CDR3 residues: CASRKNVVPHQQYV. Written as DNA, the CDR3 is TGTGCCAGCAGGAAAAATGTAGTCCCACACCAGCAGTACGTC.

CDR3 region: CASSPPGGFSYGYTF. The CDR3 bases are TGTGCCAGCAGCCCCCCCGGCGGGTTTAGCTATGGCTACACCTTC. V is TRBV4-2 and J is TRBJ1-2; D remains ambiguous. V was shortened by 4 bases and J by 4 bases, with 16 bases between the two germline ends. CDR1 and CDR2 from the germline V gene are LGHNA and YNFKEQ. The CDR3 totals 15 residues.

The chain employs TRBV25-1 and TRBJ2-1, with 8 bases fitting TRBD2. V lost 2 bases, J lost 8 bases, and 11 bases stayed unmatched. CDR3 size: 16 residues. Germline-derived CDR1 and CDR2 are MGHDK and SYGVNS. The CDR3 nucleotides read TGTGCCAGCAGTGAACCCCGGGGGGGGAGGGGTTATGAGCAGTTCTTC. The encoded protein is CASSEPRGGRGYEQFF.

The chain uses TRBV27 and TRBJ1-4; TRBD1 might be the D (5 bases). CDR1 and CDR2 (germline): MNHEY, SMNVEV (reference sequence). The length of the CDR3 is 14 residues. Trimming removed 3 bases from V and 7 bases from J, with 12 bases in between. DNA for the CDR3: TGTGCCAGCAGTTTTTTGGGGCGCGGTGAAAAACTGTTTTTT. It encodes CASSFLGRGEKLFF.

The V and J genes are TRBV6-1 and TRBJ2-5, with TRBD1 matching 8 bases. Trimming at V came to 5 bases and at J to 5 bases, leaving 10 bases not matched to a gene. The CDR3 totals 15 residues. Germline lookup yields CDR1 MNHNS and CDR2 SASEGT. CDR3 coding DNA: TGTGCCAGCAGTAGAGGGACAGGCTCTGAGGAGACCCAGTACTTC. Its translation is CASSRGTGSEETQYF.

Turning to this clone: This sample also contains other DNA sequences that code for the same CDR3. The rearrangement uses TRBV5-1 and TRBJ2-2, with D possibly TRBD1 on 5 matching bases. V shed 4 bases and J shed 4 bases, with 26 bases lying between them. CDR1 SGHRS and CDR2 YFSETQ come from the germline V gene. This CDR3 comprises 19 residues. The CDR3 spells CASSPEVGRFLGVTGELFF. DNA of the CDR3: TGCGCCAGCAGCCCGGAAGTTGGCAGGTTCTTAGGGGTCACCGGGGAGCTGTTTTTT.

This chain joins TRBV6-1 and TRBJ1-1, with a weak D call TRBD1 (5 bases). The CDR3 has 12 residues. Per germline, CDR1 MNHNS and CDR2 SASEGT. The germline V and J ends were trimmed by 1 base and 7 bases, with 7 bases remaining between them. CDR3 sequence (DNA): TGTGCCAGCAGTGAAGTACAGGTTGAAGCTTTCTTT. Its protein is CASSEVQVEAFF.

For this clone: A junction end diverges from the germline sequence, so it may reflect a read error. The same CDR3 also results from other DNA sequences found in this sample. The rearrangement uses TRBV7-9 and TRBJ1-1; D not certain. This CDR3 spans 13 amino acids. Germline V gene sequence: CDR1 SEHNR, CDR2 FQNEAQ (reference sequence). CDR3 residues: CASSPPANTEAFF. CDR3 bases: TGTGCCAGCAGCCCCCCAGCAAACACCGAAGCTTTCTTT.

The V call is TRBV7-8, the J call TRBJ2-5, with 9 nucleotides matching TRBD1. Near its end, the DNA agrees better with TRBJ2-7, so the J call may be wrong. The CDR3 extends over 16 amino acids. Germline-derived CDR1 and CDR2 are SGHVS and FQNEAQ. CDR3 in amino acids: CASSFLRGQGSYEQYF. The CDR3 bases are TGTGCCAGCAGCTTTCTCCGGGGACAGGGCTCCTACGAGCAGTACTTC.

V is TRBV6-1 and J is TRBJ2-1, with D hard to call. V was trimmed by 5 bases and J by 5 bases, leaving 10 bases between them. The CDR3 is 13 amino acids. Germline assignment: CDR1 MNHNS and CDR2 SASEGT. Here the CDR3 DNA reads TGTGCCAGCAGTTCTACGTCCAACAATGAGCAGTTCTTC. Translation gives CASSSTSNNEQFF.